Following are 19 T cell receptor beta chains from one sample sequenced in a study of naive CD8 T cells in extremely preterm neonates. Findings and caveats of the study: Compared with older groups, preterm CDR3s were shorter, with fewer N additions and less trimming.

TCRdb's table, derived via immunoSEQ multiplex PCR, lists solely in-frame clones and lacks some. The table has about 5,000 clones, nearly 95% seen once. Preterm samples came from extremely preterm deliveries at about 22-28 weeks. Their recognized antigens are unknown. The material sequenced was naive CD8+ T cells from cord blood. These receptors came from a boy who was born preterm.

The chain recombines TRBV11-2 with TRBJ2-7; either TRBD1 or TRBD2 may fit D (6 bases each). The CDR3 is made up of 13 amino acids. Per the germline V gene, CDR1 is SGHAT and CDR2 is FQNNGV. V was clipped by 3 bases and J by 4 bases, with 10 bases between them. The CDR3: CASSLGGIYEQYF. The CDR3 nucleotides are TGTGCCAGCAGCTTGGGGGGCATATACGAGCAGTACTTC.

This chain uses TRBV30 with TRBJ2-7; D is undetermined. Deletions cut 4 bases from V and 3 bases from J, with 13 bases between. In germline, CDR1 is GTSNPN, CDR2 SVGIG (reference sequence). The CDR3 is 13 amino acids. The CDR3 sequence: CAWTPDGFYEQYF. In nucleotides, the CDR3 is TGTGCCTGGACCCCGGACGGCTTCTACGAGCAGTACTTC.

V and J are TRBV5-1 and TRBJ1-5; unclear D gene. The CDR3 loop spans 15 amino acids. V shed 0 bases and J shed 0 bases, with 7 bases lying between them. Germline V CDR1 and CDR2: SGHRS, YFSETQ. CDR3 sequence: CASSLGSYSNQPQHF. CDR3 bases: TGCGCCAGCAGCTTGGGTAGTTATAGCAATCAGCCCCAGCATTTT.

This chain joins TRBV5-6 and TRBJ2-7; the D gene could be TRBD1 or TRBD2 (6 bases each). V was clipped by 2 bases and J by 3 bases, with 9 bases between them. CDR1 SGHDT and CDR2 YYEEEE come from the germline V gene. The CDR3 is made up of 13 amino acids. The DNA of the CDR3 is TGTGCCAGCAGCTTAGGGGGGCGCTACGAGCAGTACTTC. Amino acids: CASSLGGRYEQYF.

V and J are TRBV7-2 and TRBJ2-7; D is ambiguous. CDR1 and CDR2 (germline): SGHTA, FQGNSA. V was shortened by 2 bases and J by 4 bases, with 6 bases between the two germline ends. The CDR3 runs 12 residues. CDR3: CASSLWGYEQYF. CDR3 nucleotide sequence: TGTGCCAGCAGCTTATGGGGTTACGAGCAGTACTTC.

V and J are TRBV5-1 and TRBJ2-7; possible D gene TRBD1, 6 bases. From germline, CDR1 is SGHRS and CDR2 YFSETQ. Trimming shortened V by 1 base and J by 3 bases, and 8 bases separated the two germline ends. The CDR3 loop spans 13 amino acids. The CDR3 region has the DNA TGCGCCAGCAGCTTGATAGGGGGCTACGAGCAGTACTTC. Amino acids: CASSLIGGYEQYF.

The CDR3 sequence: CASTSTGSGRRDNEQFF. DNA for the CDR3: TGTGCCAGCACATCAACAGGTAGCGGGAGGAGGGACAATGAGCAGTTCTTC. The genes are TRBV27 and TRBJ2-1; TRBD2 aligns across 10 bases. The CDR3 is 17 amino acids. In germline, CDR1 is MNHEY, CDR2 SMNVEV (reference sequence). Trimming cost V 7 bases and J 5 bases; bases outside gene matches: 14.

CDR3 DNA: TGTGCCAGCAGCTTGGTTTCCTACGAGCAGTACTTC. It codes for CASSLVSYEQYF. The chain combines TRBV5-5 with TRBJ2-7, with D hard to call. Trimming stripped 0 bases from V and 1 base from J, with 2 bases between. This CDR3 region has 12 residues. From germline, CDR1 is SGHKS and CDR2 YYEKEE (reference sequence).

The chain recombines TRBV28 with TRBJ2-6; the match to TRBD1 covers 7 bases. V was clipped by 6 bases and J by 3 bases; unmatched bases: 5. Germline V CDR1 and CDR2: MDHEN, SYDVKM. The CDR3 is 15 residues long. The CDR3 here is CASRTQGIGANVLTF. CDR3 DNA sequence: TGTGCCAGCAGGACACAGGGGATTGGGGCCAACGTCCTGACTTTC.

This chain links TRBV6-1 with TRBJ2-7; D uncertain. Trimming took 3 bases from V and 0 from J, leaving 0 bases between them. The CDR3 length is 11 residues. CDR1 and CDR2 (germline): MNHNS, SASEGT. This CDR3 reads CASSDSYEQYF. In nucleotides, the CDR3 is TGTGCCAGCAGTGACTCCTACGAGCAGTACTTC.

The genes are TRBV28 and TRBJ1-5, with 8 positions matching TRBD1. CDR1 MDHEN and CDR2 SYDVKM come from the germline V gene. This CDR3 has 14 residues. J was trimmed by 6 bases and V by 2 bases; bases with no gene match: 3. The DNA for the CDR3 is TGTGCCAGCAGTTTACAGGGGGCTTTTCAGCCCCAGCATTTT. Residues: CASSLQGAFQPQHF.

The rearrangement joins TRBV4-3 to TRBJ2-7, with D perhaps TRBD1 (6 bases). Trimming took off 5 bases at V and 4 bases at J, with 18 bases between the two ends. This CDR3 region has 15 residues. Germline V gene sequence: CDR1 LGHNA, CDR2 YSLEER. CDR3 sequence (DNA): TGCGCCAGCAGCTATTATCGGACAGCGAGATACGAGCAGTACTTC. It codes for CASSYYRTARYEQYF.

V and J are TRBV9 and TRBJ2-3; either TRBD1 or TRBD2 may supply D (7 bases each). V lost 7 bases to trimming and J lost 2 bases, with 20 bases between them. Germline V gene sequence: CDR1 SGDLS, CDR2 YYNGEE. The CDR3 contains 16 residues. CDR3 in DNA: TGTGCCAGCGGGCCGACAGGGAGGGGGGTCACAGATACGCAGTATTTT. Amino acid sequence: CASGPTGRGVTDTQYF.

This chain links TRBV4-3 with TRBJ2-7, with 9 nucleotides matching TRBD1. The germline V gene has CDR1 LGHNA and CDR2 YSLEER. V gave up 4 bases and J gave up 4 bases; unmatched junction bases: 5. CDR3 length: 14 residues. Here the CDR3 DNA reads TGCGCCAGCAGCCCCGGGACAGGGAGGTACGAGCAGTACTTC. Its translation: CASSPGTGRYEQYF.

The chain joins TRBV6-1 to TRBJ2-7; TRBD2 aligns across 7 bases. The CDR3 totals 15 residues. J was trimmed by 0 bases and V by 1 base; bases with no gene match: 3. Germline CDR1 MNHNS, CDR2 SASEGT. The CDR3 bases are TGTGCCAGCAGTGAAGGACTAGCCTACTCCTACGAGCAGTACTTC. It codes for CASSEGLAYSYEQYF.

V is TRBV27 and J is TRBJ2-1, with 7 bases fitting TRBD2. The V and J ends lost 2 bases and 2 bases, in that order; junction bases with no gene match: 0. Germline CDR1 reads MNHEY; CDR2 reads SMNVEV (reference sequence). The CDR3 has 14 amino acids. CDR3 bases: TGTGCCAGCAGTTTAGCGGGAGCCTACAATGAGCAGTTCTTC. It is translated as CASSLAGAYNEQFF.

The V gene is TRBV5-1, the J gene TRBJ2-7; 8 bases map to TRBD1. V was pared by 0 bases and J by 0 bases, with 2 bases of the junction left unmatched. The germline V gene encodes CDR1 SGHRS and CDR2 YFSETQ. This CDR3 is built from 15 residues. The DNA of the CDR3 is TGCGCCAGCAGCTTGGCCACAGGGGGCTCCTACGAGCAGTACTTC. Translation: CASSLATGGSYEQYF.

Here the CDR3 reads CASSPGTGGGNTIYF. The CDR3, as DNA: TGCGCCAGCAGCCCCGGGACAGGGGGGGGAAACACCATATATTTT. This rearrangement joins TRBV4-3 to TRBJ1-3, with 11 positions matching TRBD1. Germline trimming cut 4 bases from V and 4 bases from J; bases unmatched to any gene: 3. The CDR3 contains 15 residues. Germline V gene lookup returns CDR1 LGHNA and CDR2 YSLEER.

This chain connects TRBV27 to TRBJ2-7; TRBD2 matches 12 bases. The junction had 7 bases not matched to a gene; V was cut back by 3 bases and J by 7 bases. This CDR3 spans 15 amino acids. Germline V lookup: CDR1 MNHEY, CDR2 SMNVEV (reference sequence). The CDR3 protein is CASSFQGLAGREQYF. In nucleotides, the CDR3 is TGTGCCAGCAGTTTCCAGGGACTAGCGGGTCGGGAGCAGTACTTC.